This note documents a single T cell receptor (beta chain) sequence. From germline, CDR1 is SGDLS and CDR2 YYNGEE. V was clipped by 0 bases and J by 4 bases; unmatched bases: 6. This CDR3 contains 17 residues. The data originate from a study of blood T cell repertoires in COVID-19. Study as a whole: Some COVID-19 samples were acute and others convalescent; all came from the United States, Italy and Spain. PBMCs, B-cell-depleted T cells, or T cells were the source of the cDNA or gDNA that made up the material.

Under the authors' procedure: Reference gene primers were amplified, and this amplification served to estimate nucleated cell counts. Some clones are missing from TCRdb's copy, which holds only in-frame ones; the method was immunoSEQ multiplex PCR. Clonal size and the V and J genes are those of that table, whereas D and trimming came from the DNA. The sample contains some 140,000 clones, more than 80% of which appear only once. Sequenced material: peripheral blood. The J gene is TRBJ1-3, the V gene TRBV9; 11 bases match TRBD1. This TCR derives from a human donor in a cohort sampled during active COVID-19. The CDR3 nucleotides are TGTGCCAGCAGCGTAGGGACAGGGGGCGCGTCGGGAAACACCATATATTTT. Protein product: CASSVGTGGASGNTIYF.